This T cell receptor beta chain was observed in a study of cytomegalovirus exposure and HLA in healthy donors. Study conclusions and caveats: Only CMV serostatus was available as immune exposure information. With further analysis later on, most CMV-associated TCR beta chains appeared HLA-restricted. Across donors, most TCRs were seen rarely, yet some public ones were widespread.

Use of 60 Vbeta and 13 Jbeta primers characterized the PCR. Data came from immunoSEQ multiplex PCR; TCRdb stores just in-frame clones and leaves some out. The sample lists about 81,000 clones; around 89% were seen once. Turning to this clone: Antigen specificity is unknown.

Looked up from germline, CDR1 is MGHDK and CDR2 is SYGVNS. J lost 2 bases, V lost 3 bases, and 3 bases had no gene match. The CDR3 runs 15 residues. The chain employs TRBV25-1 and TRBJ1-2, with 10 positions matching TRBD1. Specimen: PBMCs. This receptor was obtained from a man younger than 30 in good health and CMV-seronegative. This CDR3 reads CASSDPGQGNYGYTF. The CDR3 DNA follows: TGTGCCAGCAGTGACCCGGGACAGGGGAACTATGGCTACACCTTC.